One T cell receptor beta chain is described in this entry. Antigen specificity is unknown. CDR3 length equals 13 residues. With 7 bases removed from V and 3 bases from J, the gap between germline ends came to 12 bases. Germline V gives CDR1 LNHDA, CDR2 SQIVND (reference sequence). The data belong to a study of shared clonotypes between healthy human individuals. Only CD45RO-negative cells positively selected for CCR7 counted as naive CD8 cells, so terminally differentiated effector memory CD45RA+ cells were excluded. Study conclusions and caveats: In contrast to clonotypes shared by all four donors, non-shared clonotypes had lower generation probabilities.

Deep was the level used in running the assay. Source study methods: Sequence data from immunoSEQ were junction-only and lacked quality scores; consequently, filtering differed. The data were produced by immunoSEQ multiplex PCR, yet TCRdb's version contains in-frame clones alone and is incomplete. D and trimming come from the DNA, and the V and J calls and clone size come from that table. The table has about 2.2 million clones, about 92% seen once. What was sequenced was naive CD8+ T cells from PBMCs. The TCR sequence derives from a man between 18 and 35 years old in good health. Some clones in this sample may be carry-over from other donors' samples. The chain has TRBV19 and TRBJ1-2; D unresolved. The CDR3: CASINPLDYGYTF. CDR3 sequence (DNA): TGTGCCAGTATAAATCCCCTCGACTATGGCTACACCTTC.